This record covers a single TCR beta chain. Its antigen is currently unknown. Time point in this sample: peripheral blood 6 weeks after treatment start. The data stem from a study of PD-L1 blockade in urothelial cancer. Regarding the study as a whole: Tumor-associated clones in the blood of durable-benefit patients grew more at 3 weeks.

This CDR3 region has 16 residues. CDR1 and CDR2 from the germline V gene are SGHTA and FQGNSA. V dropped 3 bases and J dropped 7; count of bases not matched to a gene: 8. TCRdb's copy holds only in-frame clones and misses some; the assay was immunoSEQ multiplex PCR. The profile shows tens of thousands of clones, about four fifths of them singletons. J is TRBJ1-5 and V is TRBV7-2; the match to TRBD1 covers 11 bases. This clonotype originated in a man in his sixties or seventies with urothelial cancer. The sequences come from PBMCs, collected around atezolizumab (anti-PD-L1) treatment. This chain's CDR3 is CASSFLGTGGGQPQHF. As DNA, the CDR3 is TGTGCCAGCAGCTTCCTCGGGACAGGGGGAGGGCAGCCCCAGCATTTT.